A selection of T cell receptor beta chains follows, all from one sample in a study of identical twins. From the 5' RACE reads, TCRdb called clonotypes with MiXCR, one entry per CDR3 protein. Here the sample spans some 790,000 distinct CDR3 sequences, 15% to 20% being singletons. The data also belong to a second study, concerning T cells expressing NK-cell markers.

What was sequenced was PBMCs. Source of these receptors: a woman aged 18-29 years in good health. CDR3s leave out the opening cysteine and the closing phenylalanine or tryptophan. Each record gives: J gene, V gene, CDR3 protein.

>TRBJ2-2|TRBV4-1
ASNGLTGNRDTGELF
>TRBJ2-7|TRBV18
ASSREALIEQY
>TRBJ2-4|TRBV5-5
ASRPLDSVPKNIQY
>TRBJ2-3|TRBV20-1
SASQAGGGDTQY
>TRBJ2-2|TRBV12-3/TRBV12-4
ASSLFGPTTGELF
>TRBJ2-3|TRBV25-1
ASTPGDTQY
>TRBJ2-3|TRBV6-5
ASSYGPPITADTQY
>TRBJ2-2|TRBV5-6
ASSSAGLGDGELF
>TRBJ2-1|TRBV4-3
ASSQDGSGINNEQF
>TRBJ2-1|TRBV27
ASSPRTGIPFIANEQF
>TRBJ1-5|TRBV5-5
ASSLVLSFNNQPQH
>TRBJ2-5|TRBV6-1
ASSAPARRETQY
>TRBJ2-7|TRBV7-9
ASKRGGSYEQY
>TRBJ2-1|TRBV10-3
AISDGSGTSGIEQF
>TRBJ2-5|TRBV6-2/TRBV6-3
ASSYPSRTVTQY
>TRBJ2-3|TRBV5-1
ASRKISDTQY
>TRBJ1-1|TRBV18
ASSQMSVNTEAF
>TRBJ2-5|TRBV20-1
SAREGTGQETQY
>TRBJ2-5|TRBV7-2
ASSIWTGQETQY